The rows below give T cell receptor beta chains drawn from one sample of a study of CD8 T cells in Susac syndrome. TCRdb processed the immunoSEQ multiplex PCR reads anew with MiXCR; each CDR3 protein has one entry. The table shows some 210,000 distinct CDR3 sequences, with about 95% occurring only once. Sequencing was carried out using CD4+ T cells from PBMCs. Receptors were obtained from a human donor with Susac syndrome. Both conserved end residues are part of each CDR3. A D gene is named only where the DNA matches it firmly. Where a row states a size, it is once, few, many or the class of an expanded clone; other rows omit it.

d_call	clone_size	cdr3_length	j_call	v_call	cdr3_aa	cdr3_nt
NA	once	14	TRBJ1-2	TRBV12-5	CASGLDSTHRGYTF	TGTGCTAGTGGTTTAGACAGCACCCATAGGGGCTACACCTTC
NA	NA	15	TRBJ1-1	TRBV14	CASSQGRGPGAEAFF	TGTGCCAGCAGCCAAGGTAGGGGACCCGGGGCGGAAGCTTTCTTT
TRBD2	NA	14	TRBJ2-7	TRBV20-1	CSARRAGSSYEQYF	TGCAGTGCCCGGAGAGCGGGGAGCTCCTACGAGCAGTACTTC
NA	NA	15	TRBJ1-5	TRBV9	CASSVDPGGAAPQHF	TGTGCCAGCAGCGTAGACCCAGGAGGGGCAGCGCCCCAGCATTTT
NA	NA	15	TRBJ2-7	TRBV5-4	CASSLAGSGGEEQYF	TGTGCCAGCAGCTTGGCTGGGTCCGGGGGCGAAGAGCAGTACTTC
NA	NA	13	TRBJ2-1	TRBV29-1	CSAAYLASDEQFF	TGCAGCGCTGCGTATCTTGCTAGCGATGAGCAGTTCTTC
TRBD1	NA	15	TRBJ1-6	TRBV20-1	CSARGQGVYNSPLHF	TGCAGTGCTAGAGGACAGGGGGTCTATAATTCACCCCTCCACTTT
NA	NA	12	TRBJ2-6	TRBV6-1	CASSGGANVLTF	TGTGCCAGCAGTGGTGGGGCCAACGTCCTGACTTTC
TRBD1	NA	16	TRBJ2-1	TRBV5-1	CASSPGQGSSYNEQFF	TGCGCCAGCAGCCCCGGACAGGGTAGCTCCTACAATGAGCAGTTCTTC
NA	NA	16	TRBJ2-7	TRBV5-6	CASSPRDPSASYEQYF	TGTGCCAGCAGCCCCCGGGACCCTTCCGCCTCCTACGAGCAGTACTTC
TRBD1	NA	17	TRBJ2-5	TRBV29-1	CSVEDWGQGGSRETQYF	TGCAGCGTTGAAGATTGGGGACAGGGAGGGAGTAGAGAGACCCAGTACTTC
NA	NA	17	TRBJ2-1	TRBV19	CASTSDPGLPFYNEQFF	TGTGCCAGTACTAGCGACCCGGGACTCCCCTTTTACAATGAGCAGTTCTTC
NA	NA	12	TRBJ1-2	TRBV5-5	CASSQGQPGYTF	TGTGCCAGCAGCCAGGGACAACCTGGCTACACCTTC
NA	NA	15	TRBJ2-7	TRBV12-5	CASGLVTGSSYEQYF	TGTGCTAGTGGTTTGGTAACGGGGTCCTCCTACGAGCAGTACTTC
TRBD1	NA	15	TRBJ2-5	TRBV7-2	CASSLGGGGGETQYF	TGTGCCAGCAGCTTAGGAGGGGGCGGAGGAGAGACCCAGTACTTC
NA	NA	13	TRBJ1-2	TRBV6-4	CASSDSRGRSYTF	TGTGCCAGCAGTGACAGCAGGGGCCGGAGCTACACCTTC
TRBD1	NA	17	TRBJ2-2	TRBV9	CASSPRGWRLLTGELFF	TGTGCCAGCAGCCCCAGGGGGTGGCGGCTCCTCACCGGGGAGCTGTTTTTT
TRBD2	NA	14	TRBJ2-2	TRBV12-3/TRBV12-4	CASSFSGGAGELFF	TGTGCCAGCAGTTTTAGCGGGGGGGCCGGGGAGCTGTTTTTT
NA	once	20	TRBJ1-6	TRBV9	CASSVNSAEPGSLLNSPLHF	TGTGCCAGCAGCGTAAATTCTGCGGAACCGGGGTCCCTTCTTAATTCACCCCTCCACTTT
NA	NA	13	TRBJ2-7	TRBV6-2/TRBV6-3	CASSEAGSYEQYF	TGTGCCAGCAGTGAAGCCGGGTCCTACGAGCAGTACTTC
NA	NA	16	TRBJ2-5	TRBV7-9	CASSLDRLLYQETQYF	TGTGCCAGCAGCTTGGACAGATTATTGTACCAAGAGACCCAGTACTTC
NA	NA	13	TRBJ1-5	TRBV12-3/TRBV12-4	CATSGRLNQPQHF	TGTGCCACCTCGGGACGGCTCAATCAGCCCCAGCATTTT
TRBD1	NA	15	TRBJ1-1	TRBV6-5	CASSVTRDRATEAFF	TGTGCCAGCAGTGTCACCCGGGACAGGGCCACTGAAGCTTTCTTT
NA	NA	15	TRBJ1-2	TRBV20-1	CSAGNLQGSFYGYTF	TGCAGTGCTGGGAACCTACAGGGCTCTTTCTATGGCTACACCTTC
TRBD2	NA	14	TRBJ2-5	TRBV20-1	CSANNGGIQETQYF	TGCAGTGCTAACAACGGGGGGATCCAAGAGACCCAGTACTTC
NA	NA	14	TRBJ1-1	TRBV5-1	CASSLETLNTEAFF	TGCGCCAGCAGCTTGGAGACATTGAACACTGAAGCTTTCTTT
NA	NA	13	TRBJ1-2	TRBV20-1	CSSYRDVGHGYTF	TGCAGTTCTTACCGGGACGTCGGGCATGGCTACACCTTC
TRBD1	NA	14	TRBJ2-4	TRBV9	CASSAGQATNIQYF	TGTGCCAGCAGCGCTGGACAGGCGACAAACATTCAGTACTTC
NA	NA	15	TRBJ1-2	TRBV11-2	CASSPRDLTNYGYTF	TGTGCCAGCAGCCCCCGGGACCTTACTAACTATGGCTACACCTTC
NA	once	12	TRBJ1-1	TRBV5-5	CASSPVNTEAFF	TGTGCCAGCAGCCCAGTGAACACTGAAGCTTTCTTT
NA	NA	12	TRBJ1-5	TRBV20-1	CSARPGNQPQHF	TGCAGTGCTAGACCGGGCAATCAGCCCCAGCATTTT
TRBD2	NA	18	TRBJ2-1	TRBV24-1	CATSDSTSGGGSYNEQFF	TGTGCCACCAGTGATTCGACTAGCGGGGGGGGGTCCTACAATGAGCAGTTCTTC
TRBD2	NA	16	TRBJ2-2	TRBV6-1	CASRMLAGAPTGELFF	TGTGCCAGCAGGATGCTAGCGGGGGCCCCCACCGGGGAGCTGTTTTTT
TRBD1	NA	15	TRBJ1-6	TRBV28	CASSYGQGDNSPLHF	TGTGCCAGCAGTTACGGACAGGGAGATAATTCACCCCTCCACTTT
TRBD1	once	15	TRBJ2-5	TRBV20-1	CSARIGPGGKETQYF	TGCAGTGCTAGAATCGGGCCAGGGGGAAAAGAGACCCAGTACTTC
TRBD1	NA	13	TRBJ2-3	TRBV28	CASTGGATDTQYF	TGTGCCAGCACAGGGGGTGCGACAGATACGCAGTATTTT
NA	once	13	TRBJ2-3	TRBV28	CASSLPVKDTQYF	TGTGCCAGCAGTTTACCAGTCAAAGATACGCAGTATTTT
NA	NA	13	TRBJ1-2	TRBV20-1	CSARDPRDYGYTF	TGCAGTGCTCGGGATCCGAGGGACTATGGCTACACCTTC
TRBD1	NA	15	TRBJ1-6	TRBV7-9	CASSKTGTVNSPLHF	TGTGCCAGCAGCAAAACCGGGACAGTAAATTCACCCCTCCACTTT
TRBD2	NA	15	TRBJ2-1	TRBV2	CASSEGLAASFEQFF	TGTGCCAGCAGTGAGGGTCTAGCGGCCTCGTTTGAGCAGTTCTTC
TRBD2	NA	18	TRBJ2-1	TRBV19	CASSSPSGGPGSYNEQFF	TGTGCCAGTAGTTCCCCTAGCGGGGGACCTGGATCCTACAATGAGCAGTTCTTC